The 10 T cell receptor beta chains below come from one sample, sequenced in a study of tumor-infiltrating lymphocytes in localized non-small cell lung cancer. This table comes from immunoSEQ multiplex PCR, and its TCRdb copy is limited to in-frame clones, with some not included. The data contain 10,000 or so clones, 82% of them seen just once; the ten biggest clones take up 6.5% to 7.5%. Sequencing used uninvolved lung tissue not adjacent to the tumor. These receptors all stem from a human donor with non-small cell lung cancer.

The rearrangement links TRBV7-2 to TRBJ2-7; 10 bases are shared with TRBD2. The CDR3 has 16 amino acids. CDR1 is SGHTA and CDR2 is FQGNSA in the germline V gene. V was pared by 0 bases and J by 2 bases, with 4 bases of the junction left unmatched. CDR3 nucleotide sequence: TGTGCCAGCAGCTTAGCGGGCCTAGCGGGAGCCTACGAGCAGTACTTC. It translates to CASSLAGLAGAYEQYF. The complete variable domain, with remaining parts taken from reference TRBV7-2 and TRBJ2-7, reads GAGVSQSPSNKVTEKGKDVELRCDPISGHTALYWYRQSLGQGLEFLIYFQGNSAPDKSGLPSDRFSAERTGGSVSTLTIQRTQQEDSAVYLCASSLAGLAGAYEQYFGPGTRLTVT.

This clone has just one count. J is TRBJ1-5 and V is TRBV5-4; D gene unclear. Germline assignment: CDR1 SGHNT and CDR2 YYREEE (reference sequence). Trimming took 0 bases from V and 2 from J, leaving 12 bases between them. This CDR3 region has 16 residues. The CDR3 region has the DNA TGTGCCAGCAGCTTGGGAGGGTTAGACCGCAATCAGCCCCAGCATTTT. It yields the protein CASSLGGLDRNQPQHF.

The V and J genes are TRBV29-1 and TRBJ2-3; the match to TRBD1 covers 11 bases. Germline CDR1 and CDR2: SQVTM and ANQGSEA. The CDR3 covers 15 residues. J was trimmed by 7 bases and V by 0 bases; bases with no gene match: 6. The CDR3 bases are TGCAGCGTTGAAGAGGGGACAGGGGGGTCAAATACGCAGTATTTT. Translation gives CSVEEGTGGSNTQYF.

The chain carries TRBV29-1 and TRBJ1-2, with 7 bases aligning to TRBD1. Germline-derived CDR1 and CDR2 are SQVTM and ANQGSEA. V shed 3 bases, J shed 8 bases, and the junction held 15 bases outside the gene matches. This CDR3 spans 15 amino acids. The CDR3: CSVDLPGQTKYGYTF. The CDR3 DNA follows: TGCAGCGTTGATCTCCCGGGACAGACGAAGTACGGCTACACCTTC.

A note on this clone: Other nucleotide sequences in the sample specify the same CDR3. V gene TRBV4-3 combines with J gene TRBJ2-1; D may be TRBD2 (6 bases). The germline V gene has CDR1 LGHNA and CDR2 YSLEER. The CDR3 contains 13 residues. V lost 1 base, J lost 7 bases, and 8 bases lay in between. The CDR3 DNA follows: TGCGCCAGCAGCCAAGGTCGGGGGAATGAGCAGTTCTTC. Translation gives CASSQGRGNEQFF.

The chain joins TRBV5-6 to TRBJ1-3; 7 bases are a match to TRBD1. The CDR3 is 15 amino acids. The V and J ends lost 1 base and 0 bases, in that order; junction bases with no gene match: 1. Germline V lookup: CDR1 SGHDT, CDR2 YYEEEE. The CDR3 sequence is CASSLYRGSGNTIYF. The CDR3 bases are TGTGCCAGCAGCTTGTACAGGGGCTCTGGAAACACCATATATTTT.

The V call is TRBV4-1, the J call TRBJ2-7, with 8 bases aligning to TRBD2. CDR1 is MGHRA and CDR2 is YSYEKL in the germline V gene. The CDR3 consists of 16 residues. V lost 4 bases and J lost 0; bases outside the gene matches: 8. The CDR3 loop reads CASSPLERGNSYEQYF. The CDR3 nucleotides read TGCGCCAGCAGCCCCCTCGAGCGGGGGAACTCCTACGAGCAGTACTTC.

The chain couples TRBV5-4 to TRBJ2-7; 8 bases are shared with TRBD1. Germline V CDR1 and CDR2: SGHNT, YYREEE (reference sequence). Trimming took 1 base from V and 3 from J; bases not matched to a gene: 3. CDR3 length equals 14 residues. The CDR3, as DNA: TGTGCCAGCAGCTTGACGGACAGGGACTACGAGCAGTACTTC. Translating gives CASSLTDRDYEQYF.

In its sample, this clone was seen a few times. The chain employs TRBV19 and TRBJ1-5; 8 nucleotides agree with TRBD1. V gave up 8 bases and J gave up 5 bases; unmatched junction bases: 8. This CDR3 spans 14 amino acids. Germline V gene data show CDR1 as LNHDA and CDR2 as SQIVND (reference sequence). The CDR3 DNA is TGTGCCAGTTGGAGGACAGGGAGCTATCAGCCCCAGCATTTT. This translates into CASWRTGSYQPQHF. Based on the CDR3 plus reference TRBV19 and TRBJ1-5, the full variable domain is DGGITQSPKYLFRKEGQNVTLSCEQNLNHDAMYWYRQDPGQGLRLIYYSQIVNDFQKGDIAEGYSVSREKKESFPLTVTSAQKNPTAFYLCASWRTGSYQPQHFGDGTRLSIL.

This clone was picked up one time. The CDR3 loop is CASRKQGDEQYF. CDR3 nucleotide sequence: TGTGCCAGCAGGAAACAGGGGGACGAGCAGTACTTC. J is TRBJ2-7 and V is TRBV2; TRBD1 aligns across 8 bases. The germline CDR1 and CDR2 sequences are SNHLY and FYNNEI. Losses at the gene ends were 6 bases for V and 5 bases for J; bases not matched to a gene: 3. This CDR3 has 12 amino acids.